Included here is one TCR beta chain sequence, with context. Its antigen is unknown. TCRdb keeps only in-frame clones here, not all; method: immunoSEQ multiplex PCR. This table has around 90,000 clones, 70% to 90% appearing once. The record originates from a study of identifying expanded T cells in peripheral blood. General observations from the study: Variance in clone template counts between roughly two-week samples significantly increased with total template count across all healthy donors. Differentially abundant clones: roughly 1.2 between replicates, about 16 at approximately 13 days, around 19 at four.

Collection occurred without any documented infections or immune events in donors. Unmatched junction bases numbered 3, after V lost 4 bases and J lost 6 bases. The germline V gene has CDR1 MGHRA and CDR2 YSYEKL. This CDR3 contains 13 residues. The V call is TRBV4-1, the J call TRBJ2-1, with 7 bases lining up with TRBD2. This receptor was taken from a person aged 18-69 years in good health. The material sequenced was blood. The CDR3: CASSPAGVNEQFF. The CDR3 DNA reads TGCGCCAGCAGCCCCGCGGGGGTCAATGAGCAGTTCTTC.